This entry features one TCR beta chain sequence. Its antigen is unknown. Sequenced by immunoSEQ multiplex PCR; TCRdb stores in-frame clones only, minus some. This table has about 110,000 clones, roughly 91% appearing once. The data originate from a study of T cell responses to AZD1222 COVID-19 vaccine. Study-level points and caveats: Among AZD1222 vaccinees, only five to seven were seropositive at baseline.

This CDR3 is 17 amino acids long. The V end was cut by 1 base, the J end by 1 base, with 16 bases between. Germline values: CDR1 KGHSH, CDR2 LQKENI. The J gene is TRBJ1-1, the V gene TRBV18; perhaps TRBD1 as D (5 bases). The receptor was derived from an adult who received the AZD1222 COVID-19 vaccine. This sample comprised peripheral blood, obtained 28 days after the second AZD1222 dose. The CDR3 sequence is CASSPLGRRIGNTEAFF. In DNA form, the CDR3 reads TGTGCCAGCTCACCACTGGGGCGCCGAATAGGGAACACTGAAGCTTTCTTT.